Each of the 32 T cell receptor beta chains below was sequenced from the same sample in a study of CD8 T cells in Susac syndrome. An amount of RNA that ranged from 0.5 to 1 ug was reverse transcribed with random hexamers. MiXCR, applied by TCRdb to the immunoSEQ multiplex PCR reads, yields one record per CDR3 protein. The profile covers 200,000 to 300,000 distinct CDR3 sequences, with less than 96% appearing a single time and about 0.095% taken by the ten largest. The sample taken for sequencing was CD4+ T cells from PBMCs. The receptors shown here come from a human donor with Susac syndrome.

This rearrangement joins TRBV14 to TRBJ2-2; either TRBD1 or TRBD2 may supply D (6 bases each). The germline gives CDR1 SGHDN, CDR2 FVKESK. This CDR3 has 17 residues. V was clipped by 4 bases and J by 4 bases, with 19 bases between them. The DNA of the CDR3 is TGTGCCAGCAGCCCGATTTCAGGGGCCGGGGGCACCGGGGAGCTGTTTTTT. Protein sequence: CASSPISGAGGTGELFF.

This chain connects TRBV15 to TRBJ2-7; D gene unclear. Trimming removed 0 bases at V and 2 bases at J, with 8 bases between. Germline CDR1 LNHNV, CDR2 YYDKDF (reference sequence). This CDR3 has 14 amino acids. The CDR3 DNA sequence: TGTGCCACCAGCAGAGAGGCAGGAACCTACGAGCAGTACTTC. As protein: CATSREAGTYEQYF.

This chain links TRBV28 with TRBJ2-7; D may be TRBD1 or TRBD2 (5 bases each). The V end was cut by 1 base, the J end by 2 bases, with 15 bases between. The CDR3 contains 16 residues. Per the germline V gene, CDR1 is MDHEN and CDR2 is SYDVKM. CDR3: CASSLSASGRTYEQYF. CDR3 nucleotide sequence: TGTGCCAGCAGTTTATCTGCTTCGGGACGGACCTACGAGCAGTACTTC.

This sequence joins TRBV7-3 and TRBJ1-4, with 9 bases lining up with TRBD1. Germline lookup yields CDR1 SGHTA and CDR2 FQGTGA. The ends lost 5 bases at V and 5 bases at J; junction bases unmatched: 6. The CDR3 has 15 amino acids. The CDR3 sequence is CASSVTGTGNEKLFF. The CDR3 nucleotides read TGTGCCAGCAGCGTTACCGGGACAGGGAATGAAAAACTGTTTTTT. The whole variable domain, remainder taken from reference TRBV7-3 and TRBJ1-4, is GAGVSQTPSNKVTEKGKYVELRCDPISGHTALYWYRQSLGQGPEFLIYFQGTGAADDSGLPNDRFFAVRPEGSVSTLKIQRTERGDSAVYLCASSVTGTGNEKLFFGSGTQLSVL.

This chain links TRBV4-1 with TRBJ2-3; no clear D. The CDR3 has 14 residues. Germline V gene data show CDR1 as MGHRA and CDR2 as YSYEKL. Trimming removed 1 base at V and 2 bases at J, with 7 bases between. The CDR3: CASSQGILTDTQYF. The CDR3 DNA follows: TGCGCCAGCAGCCAAGGGATCCTCACAGATACGCAGTATTTT.

The CDR3 reads CASSPLGLAGGQTIKETQYF. In DNA, the CDR3 is TGCGCCAGCAGCCCCCTGGGACTAGCGGGAGGCCAGACTATTAAAGAGACCCAGTACTTC. V usage is TRBV4-1 and J usage is TRBJ2-5, with 15 bases identical to TRBD2. Germline V gene data show CDR1 as MGHRA and CDR2 as YSYEKL. The V and J ends lost 4 bases and 3 bases, in that order; junction bases with no gene match: 15. The CDR3 runs to 20 residues.

The chain combines TRBV30 with TRBJ2-1, with TRBD1 matching over 8 bases. CDR3 length: 15 amino acids. Unmatched junction bases numbered 7, after V lost 3 bases and J lost 3 bases. Germline V gene sequence: CDR1 GTSNPN, CDR2 SVGIG (reference sequence). The DNA of the CDR3 is TGTGCCTGGAGCTTGCCCGGGACAGGCTACAATGAGCAGTTCTTC. Amino acids: CAWSLPGTGYNEQFF.

This chain uses TRBV30 with TRBJ2-1; 7 nucleotides line up with TRBD2. From germline, CDR1 is GTSNPN and CDR2 SVGIG (reference sequence). This CDR3 spans 15 amino acids. V lost 5 bases, J lost 6 bases, and 13 bases stayed unmatched. CDR3 sequence reads: CAWDKPGREGNEQFF. The CDR3, as DNA: TGTGCCTGGGACAAACCTGGGAGGGAAGGCAATGAGCAGTTCTTC.

The rearrangement uses TRBV30 and TRBJ2-5; TRBD2 aligns across 13 bases. After removal of 5 bases from V and 1 base from J, the junction contained 1 base not matched to a gene. CDR1 is GTSNPN, CDR2 SVGIG, per germline (reference sequence). The CDR3 spans 14 residues. The CDR3 loop reads CAWGTSGIQETQYF. In DNA form, the CDR3 reads TGTGCCTGGGGGACTAGCGGGATCCAAGAGACCCAGTACTTC. Supplemented by reference TRBV30 and TRBJ2-5, the full variable domain reads SQTIHQWPATLVQPVGSPLSLECTVEGTSNPNLYWYRQAAGRGLQLLFYSVGIGQISSEVPQNLSASRPQDRQFILSSKKLLLSDSGFYLCAWGTSGIQETQYFGPGTRLLVL.

The chain has TRBV3-1 and TRBJ1-2, with D possibly TRBD1 on 5 matching bases. The CDR3 contains 12 residues. Trimming took off 4 bases at V and 6 bases at J, with 9 bases between the two ends. Germline CDR1 reads LGHDT; CDR2 reads YNNKEL (reference sequence). The CDR3 spells CASSRRQNGYTF. The CDR3 nucleotides are TGTGCCAGCAGCCGGCGACAGAATGGCTACACCTTC.

This sequence joins TRBV3-1 and TRBJ2-1, with D unclear. The germline CDR1 and CDR2 sequences are LGHDT and YNNKEL (reference sequence). Deletions cut 0 bases from V and 9 bases from J, with 12 bases between. The CDR3 consists of 14 residues. In DNA, the CDR3 is TGTGCCAGCAGCCAAGATCGGGCAGCAAGTGAGCAGTTCTTC. Translating it yields CASSQDRAASEQFF.

This sequence joins TRBV30 and TRBJ1-3; 7 bases line up with TRBD1. Germline CDR1 reads GTSNPN; CDR2 reads SVGIG (reference sequence). The CDR3 length is 15 residues. With 2 bases clipped from V and 4 bases from J, the junction kept 8 bases outside the gene matches. The DNA for the CDR3 is TGTGCCTGGAGTCTCACAGGGGCTGGAGGAAACACCATATATTTT. Translated: CAWSLTGAGGNTIYF.

The chain employs TRBV29-1 and TRBJ2-3, with TRBD2 as a possible D gene (5 bases). Trimming removed 6 bases at V and 5 bases at J, with 18 bases between. This CDR3 region has 14 residues. Germline-derived CDR1 and CDR2 are SQVTM and ANQGSEA. DNA of the CDR3: TGCAGCGTGGGGTATGGCGGGTCGGGAGATACGCAGTATTTT. Translating it yields CSVGYGGSGDTQYF.

This clonotype was counted once. This chain joins TRBV19 and TRBJ2-3, with D possibly being TRBD2 (6 bases). The CDR3 covers 16 residues. CDR1 LNHDA and CDR2 SQIVND come from the germline V gene (reference sequence). V lost 3 bases to trimming and J lost 2 bases, with 15 bases between them. This chain's CDR3 is CASSIRRDRLTDTQYF. Here the CDR3 DNA reads TGTGCCAGTAGTATCAGGCGGGACCGCCTCACAGATACGCAGTATTTT.

V usage is TRBV3-1 and J usage is TRBJ1-1; D might be TRBD1 (6 bases). Trimming shortened V by 4 bases and J by 1 base, and 7 bases separated the two germline ends. The CDR3 runs to 13 residues. From germline, CDR1 is LGHDT and CDR2 YNNKEL (reference sequence). CDR3 nucleotide sequence: TGTGCCAGCAGCCGAGGGGGGAACACTGAAGCTTTCTTT. It translates to CASSRGGNTEAFF.

The chain employs TRBV30 and TRBJ1-5, with D unclear. Trimming left V 0 bases short and J 1 base short, with 4 bases between. Germline CDR1 reads GTSNPN; CDR2 reads SVGIG (reference sequence). The CDR3 loop spans 13 amino acids. CDR3 region: CAWSVQSNQPQHF. CDR3 nucleotides: TGTGCCTGGAGTGTGCAGAGCAATCAGCCCCAGCATTTT.

The genes are TRBV13 and TRBJ2-5; 10 bases are a match to TRBD2. J was trimmed by 9 bases and V by 2 bases; bases with no gene match: 18. Germline loops: CDR1 PRHDT, CDR2 FYEKMQ (reference sequence). This CDR3 has 18 amino acids. CDR3 nucleotides: TGTGCCAGCAGCTTATCCCGGCCGTATAGCGGGAGGATACTGGCCCAGTACTTC. Translated: CASSLSRPYSGRILAQYF. The full variable domain, in which reference TRBV13 and TRBJ2-5 provide the parts outside the CDR3, is AAGVIQSPRHLIKEKRETATLKCYPIPRHDTVYWYQQGPGQDPQFLISFYEKMQSDKGSIPDRFSAQQFSDYHSELNMSSLELGDSALYFCASSLSRPYSGRILAQYFGPGTRLLVL.

The chain links TRBV20-1 to TRBJ2-3; D unresolved. V dropped 5 bases and J dropped 14 bases, with 17 bases sitting between them. From germline, CDR1 is DFQATT and CDR2 SNEGSKA (reference sequence). This CDR3 has 11 residues. The DNA for the CDR3 is TGCAGTGCTGAACTGGGCGGCCCGGTGTATTTT. Its translation is CSAELGGPVYF.

The rearrangement joins TRBV18 to TRBJ2-7; TRBD1 agrees at 9 bases. CDR1 KGHSH and CDR2 LQKENI come from the germline V gene. Trimming at V came to 2 bases and at J to 5 bases, leaving 4 bases not matched to a gene. The CDR3 loop spans 14 amino acids. CDR3 sequence: CASSPRDRDHEQYF. The DNA of the CDR3 is TGTGCCAGCTCACCAAGGGACAGGGACCACGAGCAGTACTTC. Supplemented by reference TRBV18 and TRBJ2-7, the full variable domain reads NAGVMQNPRHLVRRRGQEARLRCSPMKGHSHVYWYRQLPEEGLKFMVYLQKENIIDESGMPKERFSAEFPKEGPSILRIQQVVRGDSAAYFCASSPRDRDHEQYFGPGTRLTVT.

The chain has TRBV29-1 and TRBJ2-3; no firm D call. V dropped 2 bases and J dropped 2 bases, with 5 bases sitting between them. This CDR3 contains 12 residues. Germline CDR1 and CDR2: SQVTM and ANQGSEA. The CDR3 sequence: CSVEFITDTQYF. CDR3 DNA sequence: TGCAGCGTTGAATTTATCACAGATACGCAGTATTTT.

The chain is built from TRBV12-3 or TRBV12-4 and TRBJ2-7; 12 bases are shared with TRBD2. CDR3 length: 19 residues. V lost 3 bases and J lost 0; bases outside the gene matches: 12. The CDR3, as DNA: TGTGCCAGCAGTTTGCGGACTAGCGGGATTCCGTTAAGCTCCTACGAGCAGTACTTC. This encodes CASSLRTSGIPLSSYEQYF.

This chain links TRBV6-5 with TRBJ1-1; perhaps TRBD1 as D (5 bases). The CDR3 runs to 14 residues. Per the germline V gene, CDR1 is MNHEY and CDR2 is SVGAGI. Trimming left V 6 bases short and J 0 bases short, with 11 bases between. The CDR3 DNA reads as TGTGCCAGCAGGCGGAGGGGCATGAACACTGAAGCTTTCTTT. Translating it yields CASRRRGMNTEAFF.

The rearrangement joins TRBV9 to TRBJ2-7, with 7 nucleotides matching TRBD2. CDR3 length: 15 amino acids. J lost 0 bases, V lost 0 bases, and 3 bases had no gene match. The germline CDR1 and CDR2 sequences are SGDLS and YYNGEE. CDR3 protein: CASSVESSGSYEQYF. In DNA, the CDR3 is TGTGCCAGCAGCGTAGAATCTAGCGGCTCCTACGAGCAGTACTTC.

J is TRBJ1-3 and V is TRBV11-2, with TRBD1 matching 8 bases. The CDR3 spans 15 residues. Germline V gene sequence: CDR1 SGHAT, CDR2 FQNNGV. The V gene end was trimmed by 6 bases and the J gene end by 4 bases; junction bases not matched to a gene: 8. The CDR3 sequence is CASRLTGAGGNTIYF. The CDR3 DNA sequence: TGTGCCAGCAGACTGACAGGGGCCGGAGGAAACACCATATATTTT.

V gene TRBV9 combines with J gene TRBJ2-3; 10 bases fit TRBD2. The CDR3 covers 16 residues. The germline V gene has CDR1 SGDLS and CDR2 YYNGEE. V trimming: 2 bases; J trimming: 6 bases; junction bases outside the gene matches: 9. The CDR3 region has the DNA TGTGCCAGCAGCGTTCGAAGCGGGAGGGATTCTGATACGCAGTATTTT. Amino acid sequence: CASSVRSGRDSDTQYF.

The chain couples TRBV29-1 to TRBJ1-1, with 7 bases identical to TRBD1. Unmatched junction bases numbered 11, after V lost 4 bases and J lost 0 bases. The CDR3 length is 16 residues. The V gene's germline CDR1 is SQVTM and CDR2 ANQGSEA. The CDR3 bases are TGCAGCGTTGTAAGTAGGGGACAGAGTATGAACACTGAAGCTTTCTTT. This gives the protein CSVVSRGQSMNTEAFF.

The chain combines TRBV6-5 with TRBJ1-5; no clear D gene. The CDR3 length is 15 residues. Trimming took 10 bases from V and 6 from J, leaving 22 bases between them. The germline CDR1 and CDR2 sequences are MNHEY and SVGAGI. The CDR3 sequence is CATKPILSPSQPQHF. DNA of the CDR3: TGTGCCACCAAACCAATTCTGAGCCCAAGTCAGCCCCAGCATTTT.

This clonotype was detected once. The chain employs TRBV2 and TRBJ2-1; no firm D call. The CDR3 length is 13 residues. V dropped 8 bases and J dropped 1 base, with 9 bases sitting between them. The V gene's germline CDR1 is SNHLY and CDR2 FYNNEI. The CDR3 DNA follows: TGTGCCAGCTTCGTGGAGTCCTACAATGAGCAGTTCTTC. It is translated as CASFVESYNEQFF.

The V and J genes are TRBV13 and TRBJ2-5, with 9 bases aligning to TRBD2. The trim removed 2 bases at V and 0 bases at J, leaving 7 bases unmatched. The CDR3 has 17 residues. Germline V lookup: CDR1 PRHDT, CDR2 FYEKMQ (reference sequence). This CDR3 reads CASSLSGRPNNQETQYF. The CDR3 region has the DNA TGTGCCAGCAGCTTAAGCGGGAGGCCTAATAACCAAGAGACCCAGTACTTC.

This clonotype was seen a single time. CDR3 sequence: CSARAQYRALGTEAFF. The CDR3 DNA follows: TGCAGTGCTAGAGCCCAGTACCGGGCCCTGGGGACTGAAGCTTTCTTT. The V and J genes are TRBV20-1 and TRBJ1-1, with no clear D. The CDR3 has 16 residues. V was shortened by 1 base and J by 5 bases, with 20 bases between the two germline ends. Germline V gene data show CDR1 as DFQATT and CDR2 as SNEGSKA (reference sequence).

The chain has TRBV30 and TRBJ2-5, with a possible D match to TRBD1 (6 bases). The CDR3 contains 14 residues. V lost 2 bases to trimming and J lost 5 bases, with 15 bases between them. Per the germline V gene, CDR1 is GTSNPN and CDR2 is SVGIG (reference sequence). The CDR3 bases are TGTGCCTGGAGTCCCCGGGACATGGGGGAGACCCAGTACTTC. Translating it yields CAWSPRDMGETQYF.

CDR3 DNA sequence: TGTGCCAGCAGCGCTCGACCCCTAAGGACAGGGGGCGAGGGGGAGCAGTACTTC. Translating it yields CASSARPLRTGGEGEQYF. The chain has TRBV9 and TRBJ2-7, with 11 bases fitting TRBD1. With 3 bases clipped from V and 7 bases from J, the junction kept 18 bases outside the gene matches. This CDR3 is built from 18 residues. Per germline, CDR1 SGDLS and CDR2 YYNGEE. Full variable domain (remainder filled in from reference TRBV9 and TRBJ2-7): DSGVTQTPKHLITATGQRVTLRCSPRSGDLSVYWYQQSLDQGLQFLIQYYNGEERAKGNILERFSAQQFPDLHSELNLSSLELGDSALYFCASSARPLRTGGEGEQYFGPGTRLTVT.